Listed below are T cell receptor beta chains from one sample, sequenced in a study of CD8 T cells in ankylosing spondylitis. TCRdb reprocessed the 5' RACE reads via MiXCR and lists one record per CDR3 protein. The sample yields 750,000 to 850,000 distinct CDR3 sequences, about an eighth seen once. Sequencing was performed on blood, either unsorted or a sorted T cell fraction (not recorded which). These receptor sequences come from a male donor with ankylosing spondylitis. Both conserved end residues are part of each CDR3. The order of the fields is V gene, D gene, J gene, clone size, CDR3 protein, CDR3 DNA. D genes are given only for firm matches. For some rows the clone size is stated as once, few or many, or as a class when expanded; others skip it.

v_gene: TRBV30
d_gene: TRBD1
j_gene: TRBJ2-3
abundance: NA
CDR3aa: CACTDRAADTQYF
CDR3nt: TGTGCCTGCACGGACAGGGCGGCAGATACGCAGTATTTT

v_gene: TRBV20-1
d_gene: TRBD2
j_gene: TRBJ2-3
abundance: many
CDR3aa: CSPRLAGEDTQYF
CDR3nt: TGCAGCCCTCGACTAGCGGGAGAAGATACGCAGTATTTT

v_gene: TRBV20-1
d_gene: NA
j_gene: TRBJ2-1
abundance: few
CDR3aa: CSARAQAVNNEQFF
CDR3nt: TGCAGTGCTAGAGCCCAGGCGGTAAACAATGAGCAGTTCTTC

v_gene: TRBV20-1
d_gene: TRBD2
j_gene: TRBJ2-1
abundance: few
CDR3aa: CSARSGSIDEQFF
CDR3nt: TGCAGTGCCCGGAGCGGGAGTATAGATGAGCAGTTCTTC

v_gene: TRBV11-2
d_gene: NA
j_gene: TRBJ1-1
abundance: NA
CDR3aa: CASSLGTTANTEAFF
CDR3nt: TGTGCCAGCAGCTTAGGCACGACAGCGAACACTGAAGCTTTCTTT

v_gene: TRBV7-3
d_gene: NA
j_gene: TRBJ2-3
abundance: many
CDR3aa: CASSLGGPRTDTQYF
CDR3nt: TGTGCCAGCAGCTTAGGTGGACCGCGCACAGATACGCAGTATTTT

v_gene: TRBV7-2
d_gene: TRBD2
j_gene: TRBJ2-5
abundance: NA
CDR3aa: CASTAGGGPETQYF
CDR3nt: TGTGCCAGCACCGCCGGCGGGGGGCCAGAGACCCAGTACTTC

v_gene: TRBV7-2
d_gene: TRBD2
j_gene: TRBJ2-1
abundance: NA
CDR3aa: CASSLGAGAGVNEQFF
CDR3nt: TGTGCCAGCAGCTTAGGGGCTGGGGCGGGAGTCAATGAGCAGTTCTTC

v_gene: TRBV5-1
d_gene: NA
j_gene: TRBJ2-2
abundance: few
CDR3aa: CASSTQGNTGELFF
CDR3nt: TGCGCCAGCAGCACACAGGGTAACACCGGGGAGCTGTTTTTT

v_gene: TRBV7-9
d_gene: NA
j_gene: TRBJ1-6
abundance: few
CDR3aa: CASRHRYEANSPLHF
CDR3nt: TGTGCCAGCAGACACCGGTACGAAGCTAATTCACCCCTCCACTTT

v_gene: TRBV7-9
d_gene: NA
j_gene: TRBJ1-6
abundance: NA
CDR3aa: CASSLAQLNSPLHF
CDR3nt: TGTGCCAGCAGTTTAGCACAGTTGAATTCACCCCTCCACTTT

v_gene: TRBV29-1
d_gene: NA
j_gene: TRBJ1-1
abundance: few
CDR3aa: CSVVGRRNTEAFF
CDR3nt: TGCAGCGTTGTCGGCAGGAGGAACACTGAAGCTTTCTTT

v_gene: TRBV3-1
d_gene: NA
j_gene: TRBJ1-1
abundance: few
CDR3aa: CASSQSPDTEAFF
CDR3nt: TGTGCCAGCAGCCAATCGCCGGACACTGAAGCTTTCTTT

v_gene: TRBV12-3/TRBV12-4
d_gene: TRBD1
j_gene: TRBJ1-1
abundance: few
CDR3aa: CASRLGQGITEAFF
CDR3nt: TGTGCCAGCAGGCTAGGACAGGGGATCACTGAAGCTTTCTTT

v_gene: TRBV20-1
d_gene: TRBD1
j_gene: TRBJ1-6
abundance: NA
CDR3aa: CSASGQVASPLHF
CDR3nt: TGCAGTGCTTCTGGACAGGTTGCTTCACCCCTCCACTTT

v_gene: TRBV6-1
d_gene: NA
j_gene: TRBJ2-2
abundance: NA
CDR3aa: CASSEAFPLGRELFF
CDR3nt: TGTGCCAGCAGTGAAGCATTTCCACTGGGAAGGGAGCTGTTTTTT

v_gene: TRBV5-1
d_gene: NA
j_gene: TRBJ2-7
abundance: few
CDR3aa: CASSNQGNEQYF
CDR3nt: TGCGCCAGCAGCAATCAGGGGAACGAGCAGTACTTC

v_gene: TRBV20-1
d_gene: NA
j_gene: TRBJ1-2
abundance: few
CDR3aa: CSAQDGESYGYTF
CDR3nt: TGCAGTGCTCAGGACGGGGAAAGCTATGGCTACACCTTC

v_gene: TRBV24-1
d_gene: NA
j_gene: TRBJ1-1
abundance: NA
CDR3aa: CATSDVFGGAFF
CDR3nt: TGTGCCACCAGTGATGTATTTGGTGGAGCTTTCTTT

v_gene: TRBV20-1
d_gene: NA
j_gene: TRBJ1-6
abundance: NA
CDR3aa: CSARVGGWEGTNSPLHF
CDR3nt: TGCAGTGCTAGAGTCGGGGGTTGGGAGGGGACAAATTCACCCCTCCACTTT

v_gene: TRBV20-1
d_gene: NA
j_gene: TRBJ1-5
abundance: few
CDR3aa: CSAREGFNQPQHF
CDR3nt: TGCAGTGCAAGAGAGGGTTTCAATCAGCCCCAGCATTTT

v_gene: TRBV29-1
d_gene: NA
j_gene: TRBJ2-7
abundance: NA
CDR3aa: CSVQGQPYEQYF
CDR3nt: TGCAGCGTTCAGGGGCAACCCTACGAGCAGTACTTC

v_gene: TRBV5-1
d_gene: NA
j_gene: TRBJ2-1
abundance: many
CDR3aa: CASSREGQGQFF
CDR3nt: TGCGCCAGCAGCCGGGAGGGACAGGGGCAGTTCTTC

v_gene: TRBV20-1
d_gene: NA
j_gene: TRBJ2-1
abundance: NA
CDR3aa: CSGGGSGGYNEQFF
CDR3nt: TGCAGTGGGGGAGGTAGCGGAGGCTACAATGAGCAGTTCTTC

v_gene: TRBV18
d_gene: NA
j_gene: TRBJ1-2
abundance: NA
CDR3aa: CASSPGLALSGYTF
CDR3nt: TGTGCCAGCTCACCGGGACTGGCATTATCTGGCTACACCTTC

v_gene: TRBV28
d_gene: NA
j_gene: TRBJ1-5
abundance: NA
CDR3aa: CASRGPLNQPQHF
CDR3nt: TGTGCCAGCAGAGGCCCTCTCAATCAGCCCCAGCATTTT

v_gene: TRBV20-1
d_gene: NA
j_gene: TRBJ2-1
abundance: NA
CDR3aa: CSARDLWGSDEQFF
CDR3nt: TGCAGTGCTAGAGATCTTTGGGGGAGTGATGAGCAGTTCTTC

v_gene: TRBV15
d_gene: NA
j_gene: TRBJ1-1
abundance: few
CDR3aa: CAIQSGLNTEAFF
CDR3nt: TGTGCCATCCAATCCGGGTTGAACACTGAAGCTTTCTTT

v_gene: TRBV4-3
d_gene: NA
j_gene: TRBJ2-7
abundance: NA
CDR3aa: CASSLSQGYEQYF
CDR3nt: TGCGCCAGCAGCCTTTCGCAGGGGTACGAGCAGTACTTC

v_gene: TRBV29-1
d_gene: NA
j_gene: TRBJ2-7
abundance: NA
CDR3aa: CSVGGVRDRDPPSYEQYF
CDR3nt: TGCAGCGTAGGAGGGGTCCGGGACAGAGATCCCCCTTCCTACGAGCAGTACTTC

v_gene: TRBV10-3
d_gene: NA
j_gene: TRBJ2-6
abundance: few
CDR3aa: CAISGGVSGANVLTF
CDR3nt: TGTGCCATCAGTGGGGGAGTCTCTGGGGCCAACGTCCTGACTTTC

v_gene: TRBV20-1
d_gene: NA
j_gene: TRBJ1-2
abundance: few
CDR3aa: CSAQTGTYGYTF
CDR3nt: TGCAGTGCTCAGACAGGAACTTATGGCTACACCTTC

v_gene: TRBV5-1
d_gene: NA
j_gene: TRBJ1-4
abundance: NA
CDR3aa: CASSLAEGTNEKLFF
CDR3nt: TGCGCCAGCAGCTTGGCCGAGGGTACTAATGAAAAACTGTTTTTT

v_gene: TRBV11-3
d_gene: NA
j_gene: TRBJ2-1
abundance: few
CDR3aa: CASSFQVWNEQFF
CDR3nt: TGTGCCAGCAGCTTCCAGGTGTGGAATGAGCAGTTCTTC

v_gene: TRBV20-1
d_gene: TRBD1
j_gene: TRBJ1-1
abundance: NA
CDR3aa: CSAKIQGSDTEAFF
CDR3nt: TGCAGTGCTAAAATACAGGGGTCGGACACTGAAGCTTTCTTT

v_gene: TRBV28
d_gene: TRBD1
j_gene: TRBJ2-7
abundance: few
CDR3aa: CASTREGGLSYEQYF
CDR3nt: TGTGCCAGCACTAGGGAAGGGGGCCTCTCCTACGAGCAGTACTTC

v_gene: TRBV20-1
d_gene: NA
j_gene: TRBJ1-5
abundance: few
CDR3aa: CSARDQRGFGNQPQHF
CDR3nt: TGCAGTGCTAGAGATCAACGGGGGTTCGGCAATCAGCCCCAGCATTTT

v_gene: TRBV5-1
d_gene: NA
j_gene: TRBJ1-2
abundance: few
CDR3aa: CASKSSAFGYGYTF
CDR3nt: TGCGCCAGCAAATCAAGTGCCTTTGGCTATGGCTACACCTTC

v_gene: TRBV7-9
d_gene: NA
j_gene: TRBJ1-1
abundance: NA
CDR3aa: CASSLQLVNTEAFF
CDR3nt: TGTGCCAGCAGCTTACAACTTGTGAACACTGAAGCTTTCTTT

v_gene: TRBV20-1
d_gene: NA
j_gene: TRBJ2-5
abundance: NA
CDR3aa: CSAREGAGETQYF
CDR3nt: TGCAGTGCTAGGGAGGGGGCCGGAGAGACCCAGTACTTC

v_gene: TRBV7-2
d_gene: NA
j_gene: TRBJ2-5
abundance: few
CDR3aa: CASSLRGGKGAGETQYF
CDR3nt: TGTGCCAGCAGCTTAAGAGGCGGGAAGGGGGCTGGGGAGACCCAGTACTTC

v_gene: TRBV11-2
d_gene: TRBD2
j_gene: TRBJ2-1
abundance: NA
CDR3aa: CASSQRLAGDDEQFF
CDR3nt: TGTGCCAGCAGTCAGAGGCTAGCGGGAGACGATGAGCAGTTCTTC

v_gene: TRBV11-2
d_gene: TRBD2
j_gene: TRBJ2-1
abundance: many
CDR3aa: CASSLVEGTSGRGYNEQFF
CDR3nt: TGTGCCAGCAGCTTAGTAGAGGGGACTAGCGGGAGGGGGTACAATGAGCAGTTCTTC

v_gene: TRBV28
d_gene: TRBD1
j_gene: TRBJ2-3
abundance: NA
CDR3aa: CASSFLDRAADTQYF
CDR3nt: TGTGCCAGCAGTTTTTTGGACAGGGCGGCAGATACGCAGTATTTT

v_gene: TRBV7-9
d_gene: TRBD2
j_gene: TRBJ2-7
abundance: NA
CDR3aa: CARSRGVLSYEQYF
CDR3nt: TGTGCCAGAAGCCGGGGGGTCCTATCCTACGAGCAGTACTTC

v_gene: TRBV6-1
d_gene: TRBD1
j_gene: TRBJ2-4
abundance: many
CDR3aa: CASRGPGTGLYIQYF
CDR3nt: TGTGCCAGCAGAGGTCCCGGGACAGGGTTATACATTCAGTACTTC

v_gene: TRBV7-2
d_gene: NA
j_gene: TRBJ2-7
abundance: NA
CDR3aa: CASSPPPRHYEQYF
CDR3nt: TGTGCCAGCAGCCCCCCGCCCAGGCATTACGAGCAGTACTTC

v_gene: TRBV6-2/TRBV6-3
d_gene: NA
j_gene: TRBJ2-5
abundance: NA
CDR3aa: CASISQGTQYF
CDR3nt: TGTGCCAGCATTTCGCAAGGGACCCAGTACTTC

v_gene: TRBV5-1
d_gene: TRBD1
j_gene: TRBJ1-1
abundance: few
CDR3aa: CASRDRSMNTEAFF
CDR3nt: TGCGCCAGCCGGGACAGAAGCATGAACACTGAAGCTTTCTTT

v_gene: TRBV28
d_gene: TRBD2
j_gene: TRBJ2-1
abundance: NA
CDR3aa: CASSFPASGNYNEQFF
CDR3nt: TGTGCCAGCAGTTTCCCGGCTAGCGGGAATTACAATGAGCAGTTCTTC

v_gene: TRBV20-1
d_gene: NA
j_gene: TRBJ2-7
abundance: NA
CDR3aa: CSARNPGVYYEQYF
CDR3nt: TGCAGTGCTAGGAACCCAGGGGTATACTACGAGCAGTACTTC